The rows below give T cell receptor beta chains drawn from one sample of a study of OX40 agonist ivuxolimab in advanced cancers. Some clones are missing from TCRdb's copy, which holds only in-frame ones; the method was immunoSEQ multiplex PCR. The sample contains 50,000 to 60,000 clones, over 65% of which appear only once. Sample: CD4+ or CD8+ T cells sorted from blood, taken in a trial of the OX40 agonist ivuxolimab. All receptors come from an adult with an advanced solid tumor such as melanoma, head and neck, liver or kidney cancer. Each CDR3 is given with its conserved first and last residue. A D gene is named only where the DNA matches it firmly. A row's size may be missing; if present it is once, few, many or a size class.

d_gene	len	j_gene	abundance	v_gene	CDR3nt	CDR3aa
-	13	TRBJ1-6	large	TRBV2	TGTGCCAGCAGTGACGACCGGAATTCACCCCTCCACTTT	CASSDDRNSPLHF
-	14	TRBJ1-1	once	TRBV19	TGTGCCAGTACCACCGGACAGATTAACACTGAAGCTTTCTTT	CASTTGQINTEAFF
-	14	TRBJ2-1	-	TRBV2	TGTGCCAGCAGTGATCAGGGGGGCTACAATGAGCAGTTCTTC	CASSDQGGYNEQFF
TRBD2	15	TRBJ2-3	once	TRBV6-5	TGTGCCAGCAGTTACCAAGCGGGGGACACAGATACGCAGTATTTT	CASSYQAGDTDTQYF
-	11	TRBJ1-1	-	TRBV2	TGTGCCAGCCACAGGGACACTGAAGCTTTCTTT	CASHRDTEAFF
-	14	TRBJ2-7	few	TRBV10-3	TGTGCCATCAGTGGAGGGGGGCTGGGGTACGAGCAGTACTTC	CAISGGGLGYEQYF
-	13	TRBJ1-2	few	TRBV11-2	TGTGCCAGCAGCTGGGCCCAAAACTATGGCTACACCTTC	CASSWAQNYGYTF
-	13	TRBJ1-2	-	TRBV6-5	TGTGCCAGCCGTAGGTCGACCAACTATGGCTACACCTTC	CASRRSTNYGYTF
-	14	TRBJ2-3	-	TRBV30	TGTGCCTGGAGTGTCGGGGTGAGCACAGATACGCAGTATTTT	CAWSVGVSTDTQYF
TRBD1	15	TRBJ1-2	-	TRBV9	TGTGCCAGCAGCGTCCGGGACAGGGGGCTGTTGGGCTACACCTTC	CASSVRDRGLLGYTF
TRBD1	15	TRBJ1-5	-	TRBV4-2	TGTGCCAGCAGATGGGACAGTAGGAGGGGGCAGCCCCAGCATTTT	CASRWDSRRGQPQHF
-	16	TRBJ2-6	-	TRBV14	TGTGCCAGCAGCCTCCGGCGGGGTGCTGGGGCCAACGTCCTGACTTTC	CASSLRRGAGANVLTF
-	16	TRBJ2-2	-	TRBV11-2	TGTGCCAGCAGCTTGGGAAGATCTCCCAACACCGGGGAGCTGTTTTTT	CASSLGRSPNTGELFF
-	17	TRBJ1-3	-	TRBV7-2	TGTGCCAGCAGCCCAAGCCCCACGGACCCAAGGGGGAACACCATATATTTT	CASSPSPTDPRGNTIYF
-	15	TRBJ2-1	-	TRBV11-3	TGTGCCAGCAGCTTAGGTTCTAGCCGGTACAATGAGCAGTTCTTC	CASSLGSSRYNEQFF
TRBD2	17	TRBJ2-2	once	TRBV11-2	TGTGCCAGCAGCTTACGGCTAGCGGGGGCGAACACCGGGGAGCTGTTTTTT	CASSLRLAGANTGELFF
-	14	TRBJ2-1	-	TRBV2	TGTGCCAGCAGTGAGCTAGCGCTGTACAATGAGCAGTTCTTC	CASSELALYNEQFF
-	14	TRBJ2-7	-	TRBV6-4	TGTGCCAGCAGAGCCCCCGGACACACCTACGAGCAGTACTTC	CASRAPGHTYEQYF
TRBD1	17	TRBJ1-3	-	TRBV28	TGTGCCAGCAGTACCCCCTTGACAGGGGGCTCTGGAAACACCATATATTTT	CASSTPLTGGSGNTIYF